This entry lists 32 T cell receptor beta chains sequenced from one sample in a study of response to subunit inactivated influenza vaccine. TCRdb used MiXCR to reprocess the RT-PCR reads, holding one entry per CDR3 protein. Among around 650,000 distinct CDR3 sequences listed, roughly 14% were seen once. The sequencing here drew on PBMCs from blood, taken 11 to 12 days after vaccination. These TCRs come from a man between 50 and 59 years old who received an inactivated influenza vaccine.

This clonotype was detected many times. J is TRBJ1-1 and V is TRBV5-1; D is unclear. Trimming removed 0 bases from V and 0 bases from J, with 6 bases in between. The CDR3 has 14 amino acids. CDR1 is SGHRS, CDR2 YFSETQ, per germline. The CDR3 DNA reads as TGCGCCAGCAGCTTGGACGGATTGAACACTGAAGCTTTCTTT. Protein sequence: CASSLDGLNTEAFF.

This clonotype has just a few counts. The rearrangement links TRBV20-1 to TRBJ2-7; 7 nucleotides agree with TRBD1. With V trimmed by 1 base and J by 0 bases, 3 bases remained unmatched. The germline CDR1 and CDR2 sequences are DFQATT and SNEGSKA (reference sequence). There are 14 residues in the CDR3. CDR3 region: CSARGDRSSYEQYF. CDR3 coding DNA: TGCAGTGCTAGAGGGGACAGAAGCTCCTACGAGCAGTACTTC.

This clonotype has more than one count but fewer than ten. This sequence joins TRBV4-2 and TRBJ2-2; TRBD1 matches at 7 bases. V lost 0 bases and J lost 0; bases outside the gene matches: 4. This CDR3 is 17 amino acids long. Germline loops: CDR1 LGHNA, CDR2 YNFKEQ. CDR3 coding DNA: TGTGCCAGCAGCCAAGATTTTCAGGGGGCGAACACCGGGGAGCTGTTTTTT. As protein: CASSQDFQGANTGELFF.

The CDR3: CASSYRGHTEAFF. The CDR3 DNA reads as TGTGCCAGCAGTTACAGGGGGCACACTGAAGCTTTCTTT. The rearrangement uses TRBV14 and TRBJ1-1; 9 bases fit TRBD1. The CDR3 loop spans 13 amino acids. The V gene end was trimmed by 6 bases and the J gene end by 3 bases; junction bases not matched to a gene: 2. Per the germline V gene, CDR1 is SGHDN and CDR2 is FVKESK.

The chain carries TRBV5-1 and TRBJ2-7, with D tentatively TRBD1 or TRBD2 (5 bases each). This CDR3 has 16 amino acids. V gave up 4 bases and J gave up 5 bases, with 22 bases separating them. Germline loops: CDR1 SGHRS, CDR2 YFSETQ. DNA for the CDR3: TGCGCCAGCAGCCGGCCGGAGAGGGGAGAGGGGAACGAGCAGTACTTC. Amino acids: CASSRPERGEGNEQYF.

The J gene is TRBJ2-1, the V gene TRBV5-1; no clear D. With 0 bases removed from V and 0 bases from J, the gap between germline ends came to 13 bases. The germline V gene has CDR1 SGHRS and CDR2 YFSETQ. This CDR3 is built from 17 residues. The CDR3 DNA sequence: TGCGCCAGCAGCTTGGCCGAGAGCGCGAGCTCCTACAATGAGCAGTTCTTC. Translated: CASSLAESASSYNEQFF.

Only a few counts were recorded for this clonotype. V is TRBV28 and J is TRBJ2-1; 9 bases align to TRBD2. CDR1 and CDR2 (germline): MDHEN, SYDVKM. V lost 6 bases, J lost 4 bases, and 7 bases stayed unmatched. CDR3 size: 15 residues. CDR3 DNA: TGTGCCAGCAGCGTGGCGGGGGGGGGATACAATGAGCAGTTCTTC. It yields the protein CASSVAGGGYNEQFF. Full variable domain (remainder filled in from reference TRBV28 and TRBJ2-1): DVKVTQSSRYLVKRTGEKVFLECVQDMDHENMFWYRQDPGLGLRLIYFSYDVKMKEKGDIPEGYSVSREKKERFSLILESASTNQTSMYLCASSVAGGGYNEQFFGPGTRLTVL.

This sequence joins TRBV2 and TRBJ2-1; TRBD2 aligns across 7 bases. J lost 0 bases, V lost 5 bases, and 13 bases had no gene match. This CDR3 comprises 18 residues. In germline, CDR1 is SNHLY, CDR2 FYNNEI. The CDR3 reads CASSLPAGSFSSYNEQFF. The CDR3 coding sequence is TGTGCCAGCAGTCTCCCAGCGGGATCCTTCAGCTCCTACAATGAGCAGTTCTTC.

As for this clonotype: The junction shows a germline mismatch at one end, possibly a read error. The chain links TRBV20-1 to TRBJ2-5, with TRBD1 matching 8 bases. The CDR3 runs 12 residues. The germline V gene encodes CDR1 DFQATT and CDR2 SNEGSKA (reference sequence). CDR3 in amino acids: CSPRTGKEAQYF. The CDR3 bases are TGCAGTCCCAGGACAGGGAAAGAGGCCCAGTACTTC.

The V call is TRBV27, the J call TRBJ2-2; 10 bases line up with TRBD2. Unmatched junction bases numbered 2, after V lost 3 bases and J lost 1 base. In germline, CDR1 is MNHEY, CDR2 SMNVEV (reference sequence). The CDR3 length is 16 residues. The CDR3 sequence: CASSFLAGENTGELFF. The CDR3 bases are TGTGCCAGCAGTTTTCTAGCGGGGGAGAACACCGGGGAGCTGTTTTTT.

The DNA of the CDR3 is TGCGCCAGCAGTGACTTTTCCAAGCGGGGGACCTCTTCCTACGAGCAGTACTTC. It translates to CASSDFSKRGTSSYEQYF. V and J are TRBV10-2 and TRBJ2-7, with 8 bases that match TRBD2. This CDR3 spans 18 amino acids. V lost 3 bases and J lost 1; bases outside the gene matches: 14. CDR1 and CDR2 (germline): WSHSY, SAAADI.

This clonotype was found many times. This rearrangement joins TRBV29-1 to TRBJ1-2, with TRBD1 as a possible D gene (5 bases). In germline, CDR1 is SQVTM, CDR2 ANQGSEA. The ends were cut back, 4 bases at V and 6 bases at J, with 15 bases in the middle. The length of the CDR3 is 13 residues. The CDR3 DNA reads as TGCAGCGTTGGGGGCAGCACCCAGCATGGCTACACCTTC. This sequence encodes CSVGGSTQHGYTF.

This clonotype was counted a few times. The chain couples TRBV10-3 to TRBJ1-5, with D possibly matching TRBD1 (5 bases). Trimming shortened V by 4 bases and J by 4 bases, and 11 bases separated the two germline ends. The CDR3 covers 14 residues. Per germline, CDR1 ENHRY and CDR2 SYGVKD. CDR3: CAISARDANQPQHF. DNA for the CDR3: TGTGCCATCAGTGCCAGGGATGCTAATCAGCCCCAGCATTTT.

This clonotype was seen at least ten times. V and J are TRBV29-1 and TRBJ1-1, with D tentatively TRBD1 (5 bases). Deletions cut 4 bases from V and 0 bases from J, with 9 bases between. Per the germline V gene, CDR1 is SQVTM and CDR2 is ANQGSEA. The CDR3 totals 13 residues. Written as DNA, the CDR3 is TGCAGCGTTGCCAGGGTATTGAACACTGAAGCTTTCTTT. Its translation: CSVARVLNTEAFF.

In this sample, this clonotype turned up a few times. J is TRBJ1-5 and V is TRBV7-2, with D perhaps TRBD1 (6 bases). Trimming pared 5 bases from V and 7 bases from J, leaving 15 bases between. Per germline, CDR1 SGHTA and CDR2 FQGNSA. The CDR3 sequence is 14 residues long. The CDR3 here is CASSPPNQGQPQHF. CDR3 sequence (DNA): TGTGCCAGCAGCCCACCAAATCAGGGGCAGCCCCAGCATTTT.

This clonotype has only a few counts. The chain carries TRBV24-1 and TRBJ2-2, with 11 bases matching TRBD2. Trimming cost V 0 bases and J 4 bases; bases outside gene matches: 6. The CDR3 totals 18 residues. The germline V gene encodes CDR1 KGHDR and CDR2 SFDVKD. The CDR3 coding sequence is TGTGCCACCAGTGATTTGACCACTAGCGGGGGCACCACCGGGGAGCTGTTTTTT. Translating it yields CATSDLTTSGGTTGELFF.

This clonotype has more than one count but fewer than ten. This chain connects TRBV3-1 to TRBJ1-1; a weak D match, TRBD1 (5 bases). The CDR3 totals 14 residues. From germline, CDR1 is LGHDT and CDR2 YNNKEL (reference sequence). V lost 0 bases and J 10 bases, leaving 15 bases between the germline ends. The CDR3 DNA follows: TGTGCCAGCAGCCAAGACTTAAGGGGTCGAAGAGCTTTCTTT. It codes for CASSQDLRGRRAFF.

This clonotype was seen more than once but under ten times. The rearrangement joins TRBV12-3 or TRBV12-4 to TRBJ1-2, with TRBD1 as a possible D gene (5 bases). The length of the CDR3 is 12 residues. Trimming removed 5 bases from V and 9 bases from J, with 13 bases in between. CDR3 protein: CASSLGTISYTF. The CDR3 DNA reads as TGTGCCAGCAGTCTCGGGACGATCAGCTACACCTTC.

This clonotype was observed a handful of times. The CDR3 sequence: CASSIAGTVIMNTEAFF. CDR3 DNA sequence: TGTGCCAGTAGTATCGCCGGGACAGTAATCATGAACACTGAAGCTTTCTTT. The J gene is TRBJ1-1, the V gene TRBV19; TRBD1 matches at 7 bases. Germline-derived CDR1 and CDR2 are LNHDA and SQIVND (reference sequence). The trim removed 3 bases at V and 0 bases at J, leaving 10 bases unmatched. The CDR3 contains 17 residues.

This clonotype was seen a handful of times. This rearrangement joins TRBV9 to TRBJ2-7, with 7 positions matching TRBD2. The CDR3 is made up of 15 amino acids. Unmatched junction bases numbered 8, after V lost 0 bases and J lost 5 bases. Looked up from germline, CDR1 is SGDLS and CDR2 is YYNGEE. The CDR3 loop is CASSVGEGGSDEQYF. CDR3 DNA sequence: TGTGCCAGCAGCGTAGGGGAGGGCGGGAGCGACGAGCAGTACTTC.

This clonotype was recorded a few times. The chain couples TRBV11-2 to TRBJ2-1; D possibly corresponds to TRBD2 (5 bases). Looked up from germline, CDR1 is SGHAT and CDR2 is FQNNGV. V was trimmed by 5 bases and J by 2 bases, leaving 16 bases between them. The CDR3 extends over 16 amino acids. The CDR3 loop reads CASSHLPSGAYNEQFF. The CDR3 region has the DNA TGTGCCAGCAGCCATCTCCCTTCCGGGGCCTACAATGAGCAGTTCTTC.

This clonotype was picked up a small number of times. The chain is built from TRBV7-6 and TRBJ2-5; TRBD2 aligns across 8 bases. Germline CDR1 is SGHVS and CDR2 is FNYEAQ. The J segment lost 2 bases and the V segment lost 5 bases, leaving 10 bases of the junction unmatched. This CDR3 is built from 16 residues. CDR3 sequence reads: CASSPSTSAVQETQYF. CDR3 nucleotides: TGTGCCAGCAGCCCCTCGACTAGCGCGGTGCAAGAGACCCAGTACTTC. The entire variable domain, with the rest obtained from reference TRBV7-6 and TRBJ2-5, is as follows: GAGVSQSPRYKVTKRGQDVALRCDPISGHVSLYWYRQALGQGPEFLTYFNYEAQQDKSGLPNDRFSAERPEGSISTLTIQRTEQRDSAMYRCASSPSTSAVQETQYFGPGTRLLVL.

The genes are TRBV13 and TRBJ2-3; 8 bases are shared with TRBD2. The CDR3 is 17 residues long. With 5 bases clipped from V and 5 bases from J, the junction kept 15 bases outside the gene matches. CDR1 and CDR2 (germline): PRHDT, FYEKMQ (reference sequence). CDR3 region: CASSTVAGGLGRDTQYF. The CDR3 bases are TGTGCCAGCAGCACGGTGGCGGGGGGCCTCGGGAGAGATACGCAGTATTTT.

The chain employs TRBV28 and TRBJ2-7; 8 bases map to TRBD2. The CDR3 contains 12 residues. V gave up 7 bases and J gave up 4 bases; unmatched junction bases: 3. The germline V gene has CDR1 MDHEN and CDR2 SYDVKM. CDR3 in amino acids: CASKEREYEQYF. CDR3 in DNA: TGTGCCAGCAAGGAGCGGGAGTACGAGCAGTACTTC.

V usage is TRBV5-1 and J usage is TRBJ2-5; D possibly uses TRBD1 or TRBD2 (5 bases each). Per germline, CDR1 SGHRS and CDR2 YFSETQ. The CDR3 sequence is 11 residues long. The V end lost 7 bases, the J end lost 5 bases, and 9 bases lay between the germline ends. The CDR3 protein is CASQGEETQYF. CDR3 DNA sequence: TGCGCCAGCCAGGGAGAGGAGACCCAGTACTTC.

The chain is built from TRBV19 and TRBJ2-7, with 12 nucleotides matching TRBD2. V was clipped by 5 bases and J by 0 bases; unmatched bases: 5. The CDR3 is made up of 16 amino acids. Germline lookup yields CDR1 LNHDA and CDR2 SQIVND (reference sequence). This chain's CDR3 is CASSAGLAGSSYEQYF. The CDR3 DNA reads as TGTGCCAGTAGTGCAGGACTAGCGGGGAGCTCCTACGAGCAGTACTTC.

This clonotype was observed a handful of times. For the CDR3, the DNA is TGTGCCAGCTCGGGGACGGACAGGGGTACCTACGAGCAGTACTTC. This sequence encodes CASSGTDRGTYEQYF. V usage is TRBV18 and J usage is TRBJ2-7, with 9 bases fitting TRBD1. The germline V gene has CDR1 KGHSH and CDR2 LQKENI. The CDR3 extends over 15 amino acids. With V trimmed by 6 bases and J by 2 bases, 8 bases remained unmatched.

This clonotype was seen repeatedly, ten times or more. This chain uses TRBV18 with TRBJ2-6, with TRBD2 matching 8 bases. With V trimmed by 0 bases and J by 0 bases, 4 bases remained unmatched. The germline V gene encodes CDR1 KGHSH and CDR2 LQKENI. The CDR3 is made up of 18 amino acids. CDR3 amino acids: CASSPPSGVNSGANVLTF. As DNA, the CDR3 is TGTGCCAGCTCACCACCTAGCGGGGTCAACTCTGGGGCCAACGTCCTGACTTTC.

This chain joins TRBV7-3 and TRBJ2-1; 10 bases are shared with TRBD2. The length of the CDR3 is 16 residues. The germline CDR1 and CDR2 sequences are SGHTA and FQGTGA. V lost 5 bases, J lost 6 bases, and 10 bases stayed unmatched. CDR3 region: CASSPHGLAEINEQFF. As DNA, the CDR3 is TGTGCCAGCAGCCCTCACGGACTAGCGGAGATCAATGAGCAGTTCTTC.

This clonotype was found many times. The V gene is TRBV7-2, the J gene TRBJ1-1, with D possibly being TRBD1 (6 bases). V gave up 2 bases and J gave up 4 bases, with 11 bases separating them. CDR1 and CDR2 from the germline V gene are SGHTA and FQGNSA. The CDR3 extends over 14 amino acids. Written as DNA, the CDR3 is TGTGCCAGCAGCTTATGGGGGGCGGGCACTGAAGCTTTCTTT. It codes for CASSLWGAGTEAFF.

This chain links TRBV6-4 with TRBJ2-7; D gene uncertain. V lost 3 bases, J lost 5 bases, and 11 bases lay in between. The CDR3 is 13 residues long. Germline V gene sequence: CDR1 MRHNA, CDR2 SNTAGT. The DNA of the CDR3 is TGTGCCAGCAGTGATGGTCCGGCCCACGAGCAGTACTTC. It translates to CASSDGPAHEQYF.

This clonotype was observed a few times. DNA of the CDR3: TGCAGTGCTAGTGTGGACAGGGTTCACGTTGAGCAGTTCTTC. Its protein is CSASVDRVHVEQFF. The V gene is TRBV20-1, the J gene TRBJ2-1, with 8 bases aligning to TRBD1. CDR1 is DFQATT and CDR2 is SNEGSKA in the germline V gene (reference sequence). With V trimmed by 3 bases and J by 9 bases, 10 bases remained unmatched. The CDR3 is 14 amino acids.